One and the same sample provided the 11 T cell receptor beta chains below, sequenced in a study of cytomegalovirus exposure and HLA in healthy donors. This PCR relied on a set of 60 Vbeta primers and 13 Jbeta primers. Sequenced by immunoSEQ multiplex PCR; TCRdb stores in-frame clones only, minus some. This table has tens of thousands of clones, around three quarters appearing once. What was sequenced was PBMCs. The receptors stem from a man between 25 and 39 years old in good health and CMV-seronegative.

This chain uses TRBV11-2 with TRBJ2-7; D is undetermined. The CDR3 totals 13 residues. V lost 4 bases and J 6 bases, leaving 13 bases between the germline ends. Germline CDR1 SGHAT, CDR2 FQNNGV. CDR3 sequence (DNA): TGTGCCAGCAGCTCCTCGTTTCTCGTCGAGCAGTACTTC. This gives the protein CASSSSFLVEQYF. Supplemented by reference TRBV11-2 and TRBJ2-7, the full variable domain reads EAGVAQSPRYKIIEKRQSVAFWCNPISGHATLYWYQQILGQGPKLLIQFQNNGVVDDSQLPKDRFSAERLKGVDSTLKIQPAKLEDSAVYLCASSSSFLVEQYFGPGTRLTVT.

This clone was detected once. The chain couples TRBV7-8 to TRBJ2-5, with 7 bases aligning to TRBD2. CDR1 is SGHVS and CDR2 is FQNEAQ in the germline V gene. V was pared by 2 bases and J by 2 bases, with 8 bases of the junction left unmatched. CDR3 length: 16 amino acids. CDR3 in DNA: TGTGCCAGCAGCTTACGGGGCCTAGCGGTACAAGAGACCCAGTACTTC. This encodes CASSLRGLAVQETQYF.

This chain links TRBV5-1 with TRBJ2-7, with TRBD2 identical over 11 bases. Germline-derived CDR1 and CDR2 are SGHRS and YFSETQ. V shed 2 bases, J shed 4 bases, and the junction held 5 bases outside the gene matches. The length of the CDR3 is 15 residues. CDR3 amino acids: CASSLGLAGYYEQYF. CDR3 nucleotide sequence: TGCGCCAGCAGCTTAGGACTAGCGGGCTATTACGAGCAGTACTTC.

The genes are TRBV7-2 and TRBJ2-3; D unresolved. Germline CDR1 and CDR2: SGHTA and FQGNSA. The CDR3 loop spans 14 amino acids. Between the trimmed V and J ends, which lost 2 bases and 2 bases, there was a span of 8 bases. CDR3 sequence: CASSLRSATDTQYF. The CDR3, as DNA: TGTGCCAGCAGCTTACGAAGCGCCACAGATACGCAGTATTTT.

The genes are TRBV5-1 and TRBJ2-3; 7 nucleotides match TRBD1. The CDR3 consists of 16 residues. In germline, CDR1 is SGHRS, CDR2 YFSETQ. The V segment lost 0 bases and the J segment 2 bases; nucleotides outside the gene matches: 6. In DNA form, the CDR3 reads TGCGCCAGCAGCTTGGGGGACAGAGAATCCACAGATACGCAGTATTTT. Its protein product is CASSLGDRESTDTQYF. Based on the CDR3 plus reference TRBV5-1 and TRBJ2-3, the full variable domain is KAGVTQTPRYLIKTRGQQVTLSCSPISGHRSVSWYQQTPGQGLQFLFEYFSETQRNKGNFPGRFSGRQFSNSRSEMNVSTLELGDSALYLCASSLGDRESTDTQYFGPGTRLTVL.

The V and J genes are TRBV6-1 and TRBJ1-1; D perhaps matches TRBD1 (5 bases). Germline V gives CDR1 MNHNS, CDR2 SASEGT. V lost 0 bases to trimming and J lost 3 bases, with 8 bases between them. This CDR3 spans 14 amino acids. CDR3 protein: CASSEARGDTEAFF. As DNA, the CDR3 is TGTGCCAGCAGTGAAGCGCGGGGGGACACTGAAGCTTTCTTT.

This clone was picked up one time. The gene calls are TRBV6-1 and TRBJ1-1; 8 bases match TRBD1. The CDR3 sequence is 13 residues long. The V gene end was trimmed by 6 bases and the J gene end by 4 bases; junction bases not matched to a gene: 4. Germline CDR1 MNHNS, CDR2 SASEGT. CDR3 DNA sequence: TGTGCCAGCAGGGACAGGGCGTTCACTGAAGCTTTCTTT. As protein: CASRDRAFTEAFF.

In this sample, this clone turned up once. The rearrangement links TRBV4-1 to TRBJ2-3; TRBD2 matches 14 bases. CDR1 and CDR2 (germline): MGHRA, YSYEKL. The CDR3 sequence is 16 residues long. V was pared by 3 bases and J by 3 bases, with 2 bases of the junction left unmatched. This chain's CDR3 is CASSQGTSGRTDTQYF. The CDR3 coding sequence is TGCGCCAGCAGCCAGGGGACTAGCGGGAGAACAGATACGCAGTATTTT.

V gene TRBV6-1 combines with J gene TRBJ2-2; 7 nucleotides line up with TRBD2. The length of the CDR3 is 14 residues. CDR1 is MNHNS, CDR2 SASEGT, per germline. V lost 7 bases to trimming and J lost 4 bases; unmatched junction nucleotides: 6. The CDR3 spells CASIGTTGTGELFF. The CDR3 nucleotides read TGTGCCAGCATCGGGACTACCGGCACCGGGGAGCTGTTTTTT.

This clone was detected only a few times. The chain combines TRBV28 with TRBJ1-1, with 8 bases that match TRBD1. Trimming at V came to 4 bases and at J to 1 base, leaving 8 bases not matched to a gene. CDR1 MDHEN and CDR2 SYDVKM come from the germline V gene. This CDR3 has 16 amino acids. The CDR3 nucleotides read TGTGCCAGCAGTTCCCGGACAGGGACGAGGAACACTGAAGCTTTCTTT. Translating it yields CASSSRTGTRNTEAFF.

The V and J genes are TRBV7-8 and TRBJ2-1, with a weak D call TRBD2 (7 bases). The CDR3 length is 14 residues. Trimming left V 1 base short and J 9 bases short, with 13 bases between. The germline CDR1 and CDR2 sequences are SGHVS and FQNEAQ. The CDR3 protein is CASSLEAGAGEQFF. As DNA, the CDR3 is TGTGCCAGCAGCTTAGAGGCGGGGGCAGGTGAGCAGTTCTTC.